This is a list of T cell receptor beta chains from one sample in a study. Assay used: immunoSEQ multiplex PCR; TCRdb lists only in-frame clones, some missing. The data contain 68,000 or so clones, 93% of them seen just once; the ten biggest clones take up roughly 4.6%. The material sequenced was PBMCs. The receptors come from a man between 40 and 49 years old with rheumatoid arthritis. Both conserved end residues are part of each CDR3. A D gene is named only where the DNA matches it firmly. The listing skips clone size in some rows; elsewhere it reads once, few, many or a size class.

NA,TRBJ1-1,TRBD1,TRBV19,TGTGCCAGTGGGTTGGGACAGACATTCATGAACACTGAAGCTTTCTTT,CASGLGQTFMNTEAFF
NA,TRBJ2-1,TRBD2,TRBV7-8,TGTGCCAGCAGCTTATTAGCGGGTACCTACAATGAGCAGTTCTTC,CASSLLAGTYNEQFF
NA,TRBJ2-7,TRBD2,TRBV11-2,TGTGCCAGCAGCTTACTTGCGGGAGGGCAAGACGAGCAGTACTTC,CASSLLAGGQDEQYF
few,TRBJ1-5,TRBD1,TRBV7-9,TGTGCCAGCAGCTTAGGGACAGGGGATAGCAATCAGCCCCAGCATTTT,CASSLGTGDSNQPQHF
NA,TRBJ2-7,NA,TRBV28,TGTGCCAGCAGTTCTCTGACAGCCTTCTCCTACGAGCAGTACTTC,CASSSLTAFSYEQYF
NA,TRBJ1-3,NA,TRBV7-9,TGTGCCAGCAGCTTAGCCCCTCTTGACGTATGGGACTCTGGAAACACCATATATTTT,CASSLAPLDVWDSGNTIYF
NA,TRBJ2-3,NA,TRBV12-5,TGTGCTAGTGGTTTGCGAGATACGCAGTATTTT,CASGLRDTQYF
NA,TRBJ1-2,TRBD1,TRBV10-3,TGTGCCATACAGGGGCAGGGTGAGGGCTACACCTTC,CAIQGQGEGYTF
NA,TRBJ1-5,NA,TRBV30,TGTGCCTGGAGCTTCAGGGTGGTGGATCAGCCCCAGCATTTT,CAWSFRVVDQPQHF
NA,TRBJ2-7,NA,TRBV29-1,TGCAGCGTTGAAGATAGTCTTTACGAGCAGTACTTC,CSVEDSLYEQYF
NA,TRBJ1-2,TRBD1,TRBV24-1,TGTGCCACCAGTGATCCCCGGACAGGGGGCCTTGCTGGCTACACCTTC,CATSDPRTGGLAGYTF
NA,TRBJ1-1,NA,TRBV9,TGTGCCAGCAGCGTAAAGGCAGGGTGGGGCACTGAAGCTTTCTTT,CASSVKAGWGTEAFF
NA,TRBJ1-4,NA,TRBV28,TGTGCCAGCAGTTTAACAAGTGAAAAACTGTTTTTT,CASSLTSEKLFF
NA,TRBJ1-1,NA,TRBV3-1/TRBV3-2,TGTGCCAGCAGCCAACAGGGGAACACTGAAGCTTTCTTT,CASSQQGNTEAFF
NA,TRBJ1-2,NA,TRBV4-1,TGCGCCAGCAGCCTATCGACAGCGGCTAACTATGGCTACACCTTC,CASSLSTAANYGYTF
NA,TRBJ1-5,NA,TRBV6-1,TGTGCCAGCTGTGAAGGGGTGATCCGGGGCAATCAGCCCCAGCATTTT,CASCEGVIRGNQPQHF
NA,TRBJ2-3,TRBD2,TRBV9,TGTGCCAGCAGCGTCCCTGAGTCGCGGGAGGCCCCAGATACGCAGTATTTT,CASSVPESREAPDTQYF
NA,TRBJ2-7,NA,TRBV12-3/TRBV12-4,TGTGCCAGCAGTAATAGAGGTTACGAGCAGTACTTC,CASSNRGYEQYF
NA,TRBJ2-1,NA,TRBV28,TGTGCCAGCAGAGGGCTAGATAACAATGAGCAGTTCTTC,CASRGLDNNEQFF
NA,TRBJ1-5,NA,TRBV27,TGTGCCAGCAGTACCCAGGGGTATAGCAATCAGCCCCAGCATTTT,CASSTQGYSNQPQHF
NA,TRBJ1-3,NA,TRBV6-5,TGTGCCAGCCAGTCGACGGATCTCTCTGGAAACACCATATATTTT,CASQSTDLSGNTIYF
once,TRBJ2-1,TRBD1,TRBV29-1,TGCAGCGTTGAAGCCCCACAGGGGCTGCCTTTAGGGCACAATGAGCAGTTCTTC,CSVEAPQGLPLGHNEQFF
NA,TRBJ2-5,NA,TRBV28,TGTGCCAGCAGTTTATGGCTAGAATCAGGGGGGGAGACCCAGTACTTC,CASSLWLESGGETQYF
NA,TRBJ2-7,NA,TRBV7-9,TGTGCCAGCAGCTTAGGCGGCGGCTCCTACGAGCAGTACTTC,CASSLGGGSYEQYF
NA,TRBJ1-6,NA,TRBV6-2/TRBV6-3,TGTGCCAGCAGTTACTCGGGAGAACGCTACGGGTCACCCCTCCACTTT,CASSYSGERYGSPLHF
once,TRBJ1-3,NA,TRBV7-9,TGTGCCAGCAGCTCCATGACCTCTGGAAACACCATATATTTT,CASSSMTSGNTIYF
NA,TRBJ2-3,TRBD2,TRBV6-2/TRBV6-3,TGTGCCAGCAGTTCCTCCCGGGGGGGGACAGATACGCAGTATTTT,CASSSSRGGTDTQYF
NA,TRBJ2-3,NA,TRBV30,TGTGCCTGGAGTGTACCCGGGGCTGGGGCAGATACGCAGTATTTT,CAWSVPGAGADTQYF
once,TRBJ1-5,NA,TRBV5-1,TGCGCCAGCAGCTTGGAAGGTAATAGCAATCAGCCCCAGCATTTT,CASSLEGNSNQPQHF
NA,TRBJ2-5,NA,TRBV15,TGTGCCACCAGCAGAGATACAAGACAATTAATGGGAGAGACCCAGTACTTC,CATSRDTRQLMGETQYF
NA,TRBJ1-2,NA,TRBV5-1,TGCGCCAGCAGCCTTGGACAACTTCAGGATGGCTACACCTTC,CASSLGQLQDGYTF
NA,TRBJ1-2,NA,TRBV29-1,TGCAGCGTTCACAGGGAAGCTACCTATGGCTACACCTTC,CSVHREATYGYTF
NA,TRBJ2-7,NA,TRBV5-6,TGTGCCAGCAGCTTGGAAGGGAGCTCCTACGAGCAGTACTTC,CASSLEGSSYEQYF
NA,TRBJ2-7,NA,TRBV5-4,TGTGCCAGCAGCTTGGGGGAGAGGAGCTCCTACGAGCAGTACTTC,CASSLGERSSYEQYF
NA,TRBJ2-6,NA,TRBV6-5,TGTGCCAGCCACGAGCACCGTGGGGCCAACGTCCTGACTTTC,CASHEHRGANVLTF
NA,TRBJ2-2,NA,TRBV7-3,TGTGCCAGCAGCTTAGTAAGAACCGGGGAGCTGTTTTTT,CASSLVRTGELFF
NA,TRBJ2-5,NA,TRBV2,TGTGCCAGCAGGGGGATCGGGGGATCCCAGTACTTC,CASRGIGGSQYF
NA,TRBJ1-2,TRBD1,TRBV23-1,TGCGCCAGCAGTCACCCAGCACTCAGGGGGCACTATGGCTACACCTTC,CASSHPALRGHYGYTF
NA,TRBJ2-1,NA,TRBV2,TGTGCCAGCCCGGGGAAGGGGCCTGTTAAAGGTGAGCAGTTCTTC,CASPGKGPVKGEQFF
NA,TRBJ2-1,NA,TRBV5-1,TGCGCCAGCAGCTTGTCCGATGAGCAGTTCTTC,CASSLSDEQFF
NA,TRBJ1-5,TRBD1,TRBV28,TGTGCCAGCAGAGCGAACAGGGGGCGCTTTCAGCCCCAGCATTTT,CASRANRGRFQPQHF
NA,TRBJ1-3,NA,TRBV12-5,TGTGCTAGTGGTTTGGTACTAGGACTTAAAAGCTCTGGAAACACCATATATTTT,CASGLVLGLKSSGNTIYF
NA,TRBJ1-1,TRBD1,TRBV7-2,TGTGCCAGCAGCTTAGATCAGGGGGGAACTGAAGCTTTCTTT,CASSLDQGGTEAFF
NA,TRBJ2-5,NA,TRBV3-1/TRBV3-2,TGTGCCAGCAGCTCCTTACAGATACAAGAGACCCAGTACTTC,CASSSLQIQETQYF
medium-sized,TRBJ2-2,NA,TRBV7-3,TGTGCCAGCAGTCAGCTGAACACCGGGGAGCTGTTTTTT,CASSQLNTGELFF
NA,TRBJ2-7,TRBD2,TRBV30,TGTGCCTGGAGGGGGACTAGCGGGAGTGGAGAGCAGTACTTC,CAWRGTSGSGEQYF
NA,TRBJ1-6,TRBD1,TRBV28,TGTGCCAGCAGTTCCTCCGGGGACAGGCTGAGCTCCTATAATTCACCCCTCCACTTT,CASSSSGDRLSSYNSPLHF
NA,TRBJ2-7,NA,TRBV2,TGTGCCAGCAAGAGAGAGGGCTACGAGCAGTACTTC,CASKREGYEQYF
NA,TRBJ2-4,TRBD1,TRBV19,TGTGCCAGTAGCCCCGCAGGGACAGGGCACATGATTCAGTACTTC,CASSPAGTGHMIQYF
NA,TRBJ1-1,TRBD1,TRBV7-8,TGTGCCAGCAGCCCGAGGGACAGGGACCTCGGTGAAGCTTTCTTT,CASSPRDRDLGEAFF
NA,TRBJ2-3,NA,TRBV11-2,TGTGCCAGCAGCTTGAGACGGGGTGAGACAGATACGCAGTATTTT,CASSLRRGETDTQYF
NA,TRBJ1-1,TRBD1,TRBV10-3,TGTGCCATCAGTGAGTCCTCGGTTTATACAGGGGAGTGTTTCTTT,CAISESSVYTGECFF
NA,TRBJ2-1,TRBD2,TRBV14,TGTGCCAGCAGCCCGATGGCGCGAACTAGCGGGAGCTCCTACAATGAGCAGTTCTTC,CASSPMARTSGSSYNEQFF
NA,TRBJ2-7,NA,TRBV12-3/TRBV12-4,TGTGCCAGCAGTCCAGGCCTCTACGAGCAGTACTTC,CASSPGLYEQYF
NA,TRBJ1-1,TRBD1,TRBV7-6,TGTGCCAGCAGCTTAGTCCCCCCGACAGGGACCTCTAACACTGAAGCTTTCTTT,CASSLVPPTGTSNTEAFF